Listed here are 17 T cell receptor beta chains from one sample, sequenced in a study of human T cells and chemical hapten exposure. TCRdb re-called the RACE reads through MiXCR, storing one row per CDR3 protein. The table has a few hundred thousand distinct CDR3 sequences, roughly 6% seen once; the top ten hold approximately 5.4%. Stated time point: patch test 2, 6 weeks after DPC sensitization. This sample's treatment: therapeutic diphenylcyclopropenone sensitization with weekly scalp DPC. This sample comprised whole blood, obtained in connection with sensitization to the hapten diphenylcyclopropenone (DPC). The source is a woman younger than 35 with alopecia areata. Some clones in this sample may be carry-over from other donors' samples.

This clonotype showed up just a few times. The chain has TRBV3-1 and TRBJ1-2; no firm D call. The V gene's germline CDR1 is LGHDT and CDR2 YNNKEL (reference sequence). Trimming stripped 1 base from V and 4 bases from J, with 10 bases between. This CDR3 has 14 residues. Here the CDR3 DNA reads TGTGCCAGCAGCCAAGCGGTCAGCTCCTATGGCTACACCTTC. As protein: CASSQAVSSYGYTF.

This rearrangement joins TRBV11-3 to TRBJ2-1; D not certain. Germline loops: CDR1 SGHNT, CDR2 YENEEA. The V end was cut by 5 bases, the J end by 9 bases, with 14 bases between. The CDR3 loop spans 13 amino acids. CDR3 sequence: CASSPYPLGEQFF. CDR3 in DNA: TGTGCCAGCAGCCCATATCCGTTAGGTGAGCAGTTCTTC.

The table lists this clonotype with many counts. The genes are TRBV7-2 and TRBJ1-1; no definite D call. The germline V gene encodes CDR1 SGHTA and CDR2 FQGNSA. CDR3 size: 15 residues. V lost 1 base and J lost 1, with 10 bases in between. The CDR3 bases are TGTGCCAGCAGCTTAGATCCGGAACCGAACACTGAAGCTTTCTTT. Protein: CASSLDPEPNTEAFF.

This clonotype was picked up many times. CDR3 DNA: TGCGCCAGCAGCAACGGCCGACAGGGATGGCTGTTTTTT. Translation: CASSNGRQGWLFF. V and J are TRBV4-1 and TRBJ1-4, with 7 bases lining up with TRBD1. The CDR3 has 13 amino acids. V shed 5 bases and J 14 bases; nucleotides not matched to a gene: 11. Germline values: CDR1 MGHRA, CDR2 YSYEKL.

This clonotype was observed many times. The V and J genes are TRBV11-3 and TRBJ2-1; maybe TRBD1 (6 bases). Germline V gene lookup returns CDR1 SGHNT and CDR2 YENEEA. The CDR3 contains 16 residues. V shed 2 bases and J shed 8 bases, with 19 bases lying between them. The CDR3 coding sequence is TGTGCCAGCAGCTTACGAGTGTCTGGGACATTCGATGAGCAGTTCTTC. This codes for CASSLRVSGTFDEQFF.

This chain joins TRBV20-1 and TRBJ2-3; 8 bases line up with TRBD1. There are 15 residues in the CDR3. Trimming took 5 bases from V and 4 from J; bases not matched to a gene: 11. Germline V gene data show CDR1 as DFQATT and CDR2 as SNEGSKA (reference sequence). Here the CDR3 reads CSAHRQGTGSDTQYF. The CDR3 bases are TGCAGTGCTCACCGACAGGGGACGGGGTCAGATACGCAGTATTTT.

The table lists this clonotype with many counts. CDR3 in DNA: TGTGCCAGCTCACCACCGAGGACAGGGGATGGCTACACCTTC. Its translation is CASSPPRTGDGYTF. The chain couples TRBV18 to TRBJ1-2, with 9 bases aligning to TRBD1. Per the germline V gene, CDR1 is KGHSH and CDR2 is LQKENI. The J segment lost 6 bases and the V segment lost 0 bases, leaving 2 bases of the junction unmatched. The CDR3 runs to 14 residues.

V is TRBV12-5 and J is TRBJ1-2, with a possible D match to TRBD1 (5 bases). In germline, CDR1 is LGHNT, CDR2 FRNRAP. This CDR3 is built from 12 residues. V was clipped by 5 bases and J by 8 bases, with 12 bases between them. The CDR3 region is CASGTPGYGYTF. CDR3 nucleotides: TGTGCTAGTGGTACCCCAGGGTACGGCTACACCTTC.

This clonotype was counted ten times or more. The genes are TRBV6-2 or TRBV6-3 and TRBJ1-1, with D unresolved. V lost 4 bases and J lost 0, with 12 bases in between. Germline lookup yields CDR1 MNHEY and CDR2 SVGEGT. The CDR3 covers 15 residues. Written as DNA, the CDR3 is TGTGCCAGCAGTTCACAGCTAATGATGAACACTGAAGCTTTCTTT. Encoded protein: CASSSQLMMNTEAFF.

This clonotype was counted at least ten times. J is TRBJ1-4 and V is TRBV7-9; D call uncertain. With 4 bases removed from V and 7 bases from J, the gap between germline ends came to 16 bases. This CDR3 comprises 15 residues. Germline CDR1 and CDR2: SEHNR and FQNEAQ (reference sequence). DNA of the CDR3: TGTGCCAGCAGCTGGGAGAGGGAGAGGTCTGAAAAACTGTTTTTT. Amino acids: CASSWERERSEKLFF.

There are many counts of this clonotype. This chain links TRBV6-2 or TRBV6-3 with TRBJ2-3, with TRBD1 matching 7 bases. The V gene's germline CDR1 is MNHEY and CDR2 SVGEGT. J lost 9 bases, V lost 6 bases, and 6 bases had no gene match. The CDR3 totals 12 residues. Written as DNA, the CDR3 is TGTGCCAGCAGAGAGCCGGGACAGACGCAGTATTTT. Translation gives CASREPGQTQYF.

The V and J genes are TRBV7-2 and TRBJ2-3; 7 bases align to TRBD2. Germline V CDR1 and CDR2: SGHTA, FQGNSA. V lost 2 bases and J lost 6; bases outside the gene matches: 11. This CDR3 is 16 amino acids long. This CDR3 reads CASSLSTGGFQDTQYF. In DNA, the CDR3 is TGTGCCAGCAGCTTAAGTACCGGGGGGTTCCAGGATACGCAGTATTTT.

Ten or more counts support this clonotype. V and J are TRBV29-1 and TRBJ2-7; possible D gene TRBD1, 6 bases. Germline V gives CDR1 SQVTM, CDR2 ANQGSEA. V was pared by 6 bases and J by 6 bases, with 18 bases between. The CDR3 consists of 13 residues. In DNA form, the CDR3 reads TGCAGCGTAACCGTTACACAGGGTAGCGAGCAGTACTTC. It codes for CSVTVTQGSEQYF.

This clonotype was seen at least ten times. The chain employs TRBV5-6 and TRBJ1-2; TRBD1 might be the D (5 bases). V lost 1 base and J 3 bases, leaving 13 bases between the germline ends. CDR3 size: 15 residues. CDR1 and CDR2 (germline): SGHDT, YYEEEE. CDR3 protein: CASSLNMGVDYGYTF. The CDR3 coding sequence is TGTGCCAGCAGCTTGAACATGGGGGTCGACTATGGCTACACCTTC.

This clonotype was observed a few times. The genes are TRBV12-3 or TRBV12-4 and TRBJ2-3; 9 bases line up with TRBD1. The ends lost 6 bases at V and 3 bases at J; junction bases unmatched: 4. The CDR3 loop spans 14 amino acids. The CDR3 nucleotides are TGTGCCAGCAGCGGACAGGGGAGGACAGATACGCAGTATTTT. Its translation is CASSGQGRTDTQYF.

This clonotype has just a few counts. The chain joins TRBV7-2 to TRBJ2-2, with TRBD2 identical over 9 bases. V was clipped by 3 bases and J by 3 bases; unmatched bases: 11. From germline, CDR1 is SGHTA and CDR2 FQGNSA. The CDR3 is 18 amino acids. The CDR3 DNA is TGTGCCAGCAGCTTCTCGAGGAGCGGGGGGACTTACACCGGGGAGCTGTTTTTT. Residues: CASSFSRSGGTYTGELFF. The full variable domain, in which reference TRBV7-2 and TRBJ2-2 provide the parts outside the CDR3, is GAGVSQSPSNKVTEKGKDVELRCDPISGHTALYWYRQSLGQGLEFLIYFQGNSAPDKSGLPSDRFSAERTGGSVSTLTIQRTQQEDSAVYLCASSFSRSGGTYTGELFFGEGSRLTVL.

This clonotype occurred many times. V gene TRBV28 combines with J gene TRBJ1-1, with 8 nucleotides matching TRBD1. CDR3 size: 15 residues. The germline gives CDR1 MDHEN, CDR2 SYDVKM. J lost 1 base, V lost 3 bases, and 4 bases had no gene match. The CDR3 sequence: CASSFDRGSNTEAFF. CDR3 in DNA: TGTGCCAGCAGTTTTGACAGGGGTTCGAACACTGAAGCTTTCTTT.